These 26 T cell receptor beta chains were all obtained from the same sample, sequenced in a study of T cells in Graves' hyperthyroidism and ophthalmopathy. Amplification of TCR beta CDR3 regions used RNA as the template. HTBI primers were the set used in a first-round RT-PCR of the TCR CDR3. TCRdb passed the multiplex PCR reads through MiXCR, listing each CDR3 protein once. The table shows about 410,000 distinct CDR3 sequences, with roughly 14% occurring only once. The specimen was blood. These receptors all come from a man aged 18 to 30 with Graves' ophthalmopathy.

This clonotype has ten or more counts. The chain is built from TRBV4-1 and TRBJ2-1; 7 bases line up with TRBD1. Germline assignment: CDR1 MGHRA and CDR2 YSYEKL. The CDR3 contains 12 residues. After removal of 9 bases from V and 8 bases from J, the junction contained 7 bases not matched to a gene. The CDR3 loop reads CASSKQGDEQFF. For the CDR3, the DNA is TGCGCCAGTTCTAAGCAGGGGGATGAGCAGTTCTTC.

This chain uses TRBV7-2 with TRBJ2-3, with 12 bases that match TRBD2. The V and J ends lost 5 bases and 2 bases, in that order; junction bases with no gene match: 8. The CDR3 is 17 residues long. Looked up from germline, CDR1 is SGHTA and CDR2 is FQGNSA. The CDR3 region has the DNA TGTGCCAGCAGCCCCGGGACTAGCGGGTCGTACACAGATACGCAGTATTTT. It translates to CASSPGTSGSYTDTQYF.

The chain joins TRBV6-9 to TRBJ1-3, with D tentatively TRBD1 (5 bases). CDR3 size: 14 residues. Germline V CDR1 and CDR2: MNHGY, SVAAGI. The V gene lost 3 bases and the J gene lost 7 bases, with 13 bases spanning the gap. The CDR3 region is CASSYVQGTNTIYF. CDR3 nucleotide sequence: TGTGCCAGCAGTTACGTCCAGGGTACGAACACCATATATTTT.

This clonotype was detected many times. The chain recombines TRBV15 with TRBJ2-7, with 7 nucleotides matching TRBD1. After removal of 5 bases from V and 4 bases from J, the junction contained 8 bases not matched to a gene. CDR3 length: 14 amino acids. Looked up from germline, CDR1 is LNHNV and CDR2 is YYDKDF (reference sequence). The CDR3 sequence: CATSEDRERYEQYF. CDR3 in DNA: TGTGCCACCAGCGAAGACAGGGAAAGGTACGAGCAGTACTTC.

This clonotype was counted many times. The rearrangement joins TRBV2 to TRBJ1-3, with D maybe TRBD1 (5 bases). The CDR3 runs 12 residues. The V and J ends lost 3 bases and 15 bases respectively, with 15 bases between them. Germline CDR1 is SNHLY and CDR2 is FYNNEI. The CDR3 nucleotides are TGTGCCAGCAGTGACACGGGGCCATTACCATATTTT. Protein product: CASSDTGPLPYF.

This clonotype was picked up many times. This rearrangement joins TRBV2 to TRBJ2-7; possibly TRBD1 or TRBD2 for D (5 bases each). Germline V CDR1 and CDR2: SNHLY, FYNNEI. V dropped 5 bases and J dropped 4 bases, with 12 bases sitting between them. This CDR3 is 13 amino acids long. The CDR3 reads CASSSGTYYEQYF. CDR3 DNA sequence: TGTGCCAGCAGTTCCGGGACGTATTACGAGCAGTACTTC.

Many counts were recorded for this clonotype. The chain combines TRBV12-3 or TRBV12-4 with TRBJ2-3; D not resolved. CDR3 length equals 12 residues. V dropped 6 bases and J dropped 3 bases, with 7 bases sitting between them. The CDR3 DNA reads as TGTGCCAGCAGCTCTAGAACAGATACGCAGTATTTT. Translating it yields CASSSRTDTQYF.

This clonotype was detected ten times or more. The CDR3 loop reads CASSLIPTNTGELFF. The CDR3 DNA is TGTGCCAGCAGTCTAATACCGACGAACACCGGGGAGCTGTTTTTT. The chain recombines TRBV27 with TRBJ2-2; D not resolved. The CDR3 has 15 residues. The ends were cut back, 5 bases at V and 0 bases at J, with 10 bases in the middle. Germline loops: CDR1 MNHEY, CDR2 SMNVEV (reference sequence).

This clonotype appeared many times. The gene calls are TRBV4-2 and TRBJ2-7; D gene ambiguous. The CDR3 runs to 16 residues. Between the trimmed V and J ends, which lost 0 bases and 2 bases, there was a span of 14 bases. The germline V gene encodes CDR1 LGHNA and CDR2 YNFKEQ. Here the CDR3 DNA reads TGTGCCAGCAGCCAAGAGTTCCCGGACCGACCCTACGAGCAGTACTTC. Its protein is CASSQEFPDRPYEQYF.

V is TRBV29-1 and J is TRBJ1-1; the match to TRBD1 covers 8 bases. Per the germline V gene, CDR1 is SQVTM and CDR2 is ANQGSEA. V lost 7 bases and J lost 7; bases outside the gene matches: 14. The length of the CDR3 is 14 residues. In DNA, the CDR3 is TGCAGCGCCAGATTCCTACAGGGGGACATTGAAGCTTTCTTT. Protein: CSARFLQGDIEAFF. Looking up the rest from reference TRBV29-1 and TRBJ1-1 gives the full variable domain: SAVISQKPSRDICQRGTSLTIQCQVDSQVTMMFWYRQQPGQSLTLIATANQGSEATYESGFVIDKFPISRPNLTFSTLTVSNMSPEDSSIYLCSARFLQGDIEAFFGQGTRLTVV.

As concerns this clonotype: A junction end diverges from the germline sequence, so it may reflect a read error. In nucleotides, the CDR3 is TGTGCCAGCAGCCAAGTATTAGGCGGTCGGGCTGAAACCTACGAGCAATACTTC. It translates to CASSQVLGGRAETYEQYF. The genes are TRBV3-1 and TRBJ2-7, with D unclear. This CDR3 has 18 amino acids. Per germline, CDR1 LGHDT and CDR2 YNNKEL (reference sequence).

In this sample, this clonotype turned up many times. J is TRBJ2-1 and V is TRBV20-1, with 8 positions matching TRBD2. This CDR3 spans 13 amino acids. Looked up from germline, CDR1 is DFQATT and CDR2 is SNEGSKA (reference sequence). Trimming at V came to 0 bases and at J to 13 bases, leaving 8 bases not matched to a gene. The CDR3 DNA sequence: TGCAGTGCTAGAGAAGGCAGCGGGAGACTTCAGTTCTTC. Amino acid sequence: CSAREGSGRLQFF.

The chain carries TRBV5-1 and TRBJ2-5; perhaps TRBD1 as D (6 bases). The CDR3 has 12 residues. V lost 6 bases and J lost 14, with 20 bases in between. CDR1 is SGHRS, CDR2 YFSETQ, per germline. The CDR3 region has the DNA TGCGCCAGCAAGAGGAAGGGCACAGGGCTATACTTC. Amino acid sequence: CASKRKGTGLYF.

A remark on this clonotype: This could be a read error, since a much larger clone is one nucleotide away. This sequence joins TRBV5-1 and TRBJ2-5; no definite D call. CDR1 is SGHRS, CDR2 YFSETQ, per germline. The CDR3 sequence is 11 residues long. Here the CDR3 reads CASRSQETRYF. The CDR3 bases are TGCGCCAGCAGGTCCCAAGAGACCCGGTACTTC.

This chain uses TRBV10-3 with TRBJ2-1; 9 nucleotides align to TRBD1. Per germline, CDR1 ENHRY and CDR2 SYGVKD. J lost 6 bases, V lost 6 bases, and 6 bases had no gene match. This CDR3 is built from 14 residues. CDR3 sequence: CAIRSGTGSNEQFF. As DNA, the CDR3 is TGTGCCATCAGGTCCGGGACAGGGTCCAATGAGCAGTTCTTC.

In its sample, this clonotype was seen many times. This chain joins TRBV20-1 and TRBJ2-7; D not resolved. The CDR3 totals 11 residues. Germline V gene data show CDR1 as DFQATT and CDR2 as SNEGSKA (reference sequence). V shed 6 bases and J shed 3 bases, with 9 bases lying between them. The CDR3 DNA follows: TGCAGTGCAGTACTTGACTACGAGCAGTACTTC. Protein sequence: CSAVLDYEQYF.

In the case of this clonotype: This clone may be a read error of a much larger clone one base away. The V and J genes are TRBV27 and TRBJ2-7; D is unclear. Deletions cut 1 base from V and 6 bases from J, with 13 bases between. The CDR3 is 14 amino acids. Germline loops: CDR1 MNHEY, CDR2 SMNVEV (reference sequence). For the CDR3, the DNA is TGTGCCAGCAGTTTATGGTTCCCTCTTAGCGAGCAGTACTTC. It encodes CASSLWFPLSEQYF.

This clonotype showed up just a few times. This chain joins TRBV4-1 and TRBJ1-2, with D tentatively TRBD1 (6 bases). Germline V gives CDR1 MGHRA, CDR2 YSYEKL. The V end lost 4 bases, the J end lost 3 bases, and 21 bases lay between the germline ends. The CDR3 sequence is 17 residues long. The CDR3 loop reads CASSPQEAGAEYYGYTF. The CDR3 coding sequence is TGCGCCAGCAGCCCACAAGAGGCAGGGGCGGAGTACTATGGCTACACCTTC.

This clonotype was recorded at least ten times. The chain combines TRBV20-1 with TRBJ2-5; D unresolved. Germline lookup yields CDR1 DFQATT and CDR2 SNEGSKA (reference sequence). The length of the CDR3 is 12 residues. Trimming cost V 6 bases and J 1 base, with 9 bases left between them. CDR3 nucleotides: TGCAGTGCCTTAAGCGCCCAAGAGACCCAGTACTTC. This codes for CSALSAQETQYF.

In this sample, this clonotype turned up many times. The rearrangement joins TRBV11-1 to TRBJ2-5, with 8 bases lining up with TRBD2. The CDR3 is 17 amino acids. V lost 3 bases and J lost 4; bases outside the gene matches: 13. Germline V gives CDR1 SGHAT, CDR2 FQDESV (reference sequence). The CDR3 DNA sequence: TGTGCCAGCAGCTTCATCGTTCGAGCGGGGGCAGGAGAGACCCAGTACTTC. It yields the protein CASSFIVRAGAGETQYF. The entire variable domain, with the rest obtained from reference TRBV11-1 and TRBJ2-5, is as follows: EAEVAQSPRYKITEKSQAVAFWCDPISGHATLYWYRQILGQGPELLVQFQDESVVDDSQLPKDRFSAERLKGVDSTLKIQPAELGDSAMYLCASSFIVRAGAGETQYFGPGTRLLVL.

There are many counts of this clonotype. The chain links TRBV2 to TRBJ1-2, with D tentatively TRBD1 (5 bases). CDR3 size: 12 residues. The germline V and J ends were trimmed by 7 bases and 6 bases, with 12 bases remaining between them. Germline CDR1 SNHLY, CDR2 FYNNEI. CDR3 amino acids: CASTRGEDGYTF. The CDR3 bases are TGTGCCAGCACGAGAGGGGAGGATGGCTACACCTTC. The whole variable domain, remainder taken from reference TRBV2 and TRBJ1-2, is EPEVTQTPSHQVTQMGQEVILRCVPISNHLYFYWYRQILGQKVEFLVSFYNNEISEKSEIFDDQFSVERPDGSNFTLKIRSTKLEDSAMYFCASTRGEDGYTFGSGTRLTVV.

The chain couples TRBV19 to TRBJ2-7, with 13 bases matching TRBD2. The CDR3 runs to 16 residues. Germline assignment: CDR1 LNHDA and CDR2 SQIVND (reference sequence). V lost 5 bases, J lost 3 bases, and 7 bases stayed unmatched. CDR3 sequence (DNA): TGTGCCAGTAGTCCCTGGACTAGCGGGAGCGGCTACGAGCAGTACTTC. This sequence encodes CASSPWTSGSGYEQYF.

This clonotype was observed a handful of times. The gene calls are TRBV25-1 and TRBJ1-2; D gene unclear. CDR1 and CDR2 from the germline V gene are MGHDK and SYGVNS. Trimming took off 5 bases at V and 3 bases at J, with 10 bases between the two ends. This CDR3 has 13 amino acids. CDR3: CASSTDTYYGYTF. In DNA, the CDR3 is TGTGCCAGCAGTACTGACACCTACTATGGCTACACCTTC.

The sample holds a few counts of this clonotype. The chain couples TRBV2 to TRBJ2-7; TRBD1 matches at 11 bases. V shed 8 bases, J shed 2 bases, and the junction held 2 bases outside the gene matches. The length of the CDR3 is 13 residues. The V gene's germline CDR1 is SNHLY and CDR2 FYNNEI. CDR3 nucleotide sequence: TGTGCCAGCTGGGGACAGGGGGCCTACGAGCAGTACTTC. Its protein product is CASWGQGAYEQYF.

In its sample, this clonotype was seen a few times. The V gene is TRBV6-6, the J gene TRBJ1-2, with D uncertain. This CDR3 spans 13 amino acids. Deletions cut 2 bases from V and 8 bases from J, with 12 bases between. In germline, CDR1 is MNHNY, CDR2 SVGAGI (reference sequence). Here the CDR3 reads CASSYRPPDGYTF. CDR3 DNA: TGTGCCAGCAGTTACCGGCCCCCGGACGGCTACACCTTC.

V gene TRBV7-6 combines with J gene TRBJ2-2, with D unclear. Looked up from germline, CDR1 is SGHVS and CDR2 is FNYEAQ. There are 14 residues in the CDR3. V was trimmed by 4 bases and J by 3 bases, leaving 9 bases between them. CDR3 DNA: TGTGCCAGCAGCTCAAGTGGGGACACCGGGGAGCTGTTTTTT. This encodes CASSSSGDTGELFF.